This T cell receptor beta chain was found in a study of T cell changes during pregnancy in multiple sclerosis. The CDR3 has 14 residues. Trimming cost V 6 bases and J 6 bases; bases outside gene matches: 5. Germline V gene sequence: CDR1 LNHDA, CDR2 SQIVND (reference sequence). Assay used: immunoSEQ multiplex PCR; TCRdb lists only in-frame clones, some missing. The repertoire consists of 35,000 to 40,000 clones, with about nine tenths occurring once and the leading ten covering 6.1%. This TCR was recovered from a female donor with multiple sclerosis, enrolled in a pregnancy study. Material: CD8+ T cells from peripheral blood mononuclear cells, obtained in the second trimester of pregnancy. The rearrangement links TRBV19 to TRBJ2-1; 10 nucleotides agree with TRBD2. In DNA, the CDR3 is TGTGCCAGTAGATCTAGCGGGGGTCCCAATGAGCAGTTCTTC. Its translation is CASRSSGGPNEQFF.